This is a list of T cell receptor beta chains from one sample in a study of blood T cell repertoires in COVID-19. Measured with immunoSEQ multiplex PCR; TCRdb has only the in-frame clones, and not every one. The sample consists of about 60,000 clones, approximately 78% of them appearing once. Sequencing was performed on peripheral blood. These receptors all come from a woman older than 75 with acute or convalescent COVID-19. Both conserved end residues are part of each CDR3. D genes are given only for firm matches. Size values are once, few and many counts, or a class for expanded clones, and some rows have none.

.	TRBV27	.	TRBJ1-5	15	TGTGCCAGCAGTTTATCGCCACAGCTTAATCAGCCCCAGCATTTT	CASSLSPQLNQPQHF
.	TRBV5-4	.	TRBJ1-1	13	TGTGCCAGCAGCACGGAGGCGTTCACTGAAGCTTTCTTT	CASSTEAFTEAFF
.	TRBV9	.	TRBJ2-3	13	TGTGCCAGCAGCGTAGGCAGATCAGATACGCAGTATTTT	CASSVGRSDTQYF
.	TRBV5-4	.	TRBJ2-1	14	TGTGCCAGCAGCTTGGGGAGGAACTACAATGAGCAGTTCTTC	CASSLGRNYNEQFF
.	TRBV19	.	TRBJ1-5	15	TGTGCCAGTAGTATAGGCCCACAGGCAAATCAGCCCCAGCATTTT	CASSIGPQANQPQHF
TRBD2	TRBV3-1/TRBV3-2	once	TRBJ2-1	17	TGTGCCAGCAGCCAAGTAAAACGGACTAGCGGTTACAATGAGCAGTTCTTC	CASSQVKRTSGYNEQFF
TRBD2	TRBV6-6	.	TRBJ2-3	16	TGTGCCAGCAGTTACTCTAGCGGGAGTGCCACAGATACGCAGTATTTT	CASSYSSGSATDTQYF
.	TRBV19	.	TRBJ1-3	11	TGTGCCGCAAGTAAGCGAAACACCATATATTTT	CAASKRNTIYF
.	TRBV2	.	TRBJ1-6	14	TGTGCCAGCACCTTGAAGGGCCAGGGGTCACCCCTCCACTTT	CASTLKGQGSPLHF
.	TRBV29-1	.	TRBJ2-3	13	TGCAGCGTTGAAGAAGGGAGTCGTAATACGCAGTATTTT	CSVEEGSRNTQYF
.	TRBV2	.	TRBJ2-1	15	TGTGCCAGCAGGGGAGGGACATCCTCCTACAATGAGCAGTTCTTC	CASRGGTSSYNEQFF